This TCR beta chain was identified in a study of cytomegalovirus exposure and HLA in healthy donors. Overall study findings and caveats: There were some public TCRs occurring in many donors, but most TCR sequences were rare. 150 to 200 TCR beta chains were listed as cytomegalovirus-associated.

The repertoire was sequenced with immunoSEQ multiplex PCR; TCRdb's copy has only in-frame clones and lacks some. The sample consists of fewer than 150,000 clones, 88% of them appearing once. The CDR3 contains 15 residues. Germline CDR1 SEHNR, CDR2 FQNEAQ (reference sequence). The V gene end was trimmed by 5 bases and the J gene end by 2 bases; junction bases not matched to a gene: 8. Notes on this clone: Its antigen is unidentified.

Sequenced material: PBMCs. This TCR was sampled from a woman aged 18 to 35 in good health and CMV-seropositive. V usage is TRBV7-9 and J usage is TRBJ2-5, with 7 positions matching TRBD1. CDR3 in amino acids: CASSKGQSPQETQYF. The CDR3 nucleotides are TGTGCCAGCAGCAAGGGACAGAGTCCACAAGAGACCCAGTACTTC. Complete variable domain (other parts from reference TRBV7-9 and TRBJ2-5): DTGVSQNPRHKITKRGQNVTFRCDPISEHNRLYWYRQTLGQGPEFLTYFQNEAQLEKSRLLSDRFSAERPKGSFSTLEIQRTEQGDSAMYLCASSKGQSPQETQYFGPGTRLLVL.